This T cell receptor beta chain was observed in a study of cytomegalovirus exposure and HLA in healthy donors. Primers included in the PCR were 60 Vbeta and 13 Jbeta primers. The assay was immunoSEQ multiplex PCR, and TCRdb's table has in-frame clones only and misses some. This sample has some 200,000 clones, with approximately 84% found just once. The trim removed 4 bases at V and 2 bases at J, leaving 5 bases unmatched. Looked up from germline, CDR1 is MNHNY and CDR2 is SVGAGI (reference sequence). The length of the CDR3 is 15 residues. This chain joins TRBV6-6 and TRBJ2-5, with 9 bases identical to TRBD1. The sequence was collected from a woman between 50 and 59 years old in good health and CMV-seropositive. The sequenced material came from PBMCs. The CDR3 nucleotides are TGTGCCAGCAGTTCGGCCGGGACAGGGCAAGAGACCCAGTACTTC. It is translated as CASSSAGTGQETQYF.